The clone carrying this T cell receptor (beta chain) was counted a single time. In the same sample, other DNA sequences code for this CDR3. This entry is derived from a study of shared clonotypes between healthy human individuals. Once extracted for a subset, genomic DNA was divided evenly among several immunoSEQ plates. Here immunoSEQ multiplex PCR was the method, and the copy in TCRdb shows in-frame clones only, minus some. The table has about 530,000 clones, 75% to 80% seen once. Germline V CDR1 and CDR2: MDHEN, SYDVKM. J was trimmed by 3 bases and V by 5 bases; bases with no gene match: 5. The CDR3 is made up of 14 amino acids.

The sequence came from a woman in her thirties or forties in good health. Some clones in this sample may be carry-over from other donors' samples. Sequencing input: PBMCs. The V gene is TRBV28, the J gene TRBJ1-2, with 8 bases lining up with TRBD1. The chain's CDR3 is CASSPGQGYYGYTF. Here the CDR3 DNA reads TGTGCCAGCAGTCCAGGACAGGGATACTATGGCTACACCTTC.